This T cell receptor (beta chain) came from a study of vaccination and CD4 T cells after COVID-19. The overall study: The authors exposed cells to overlapping spike peptides derived from SARS-CoV-2, HCoV-NL63, HCoV-OC43 and HCoV-229E.

With respect to this clonotype: Antigen specificity is unknown.

The length of the CDR3 is 16 residues. Germline V gene lookup returns CDR1 MNHEY and CDR2 SVGAGI. V dropped 2 bases and J dropped 0 bases, with 10 bases sitting between them. With the Oncomine TCR Beta short-read assay, DNA from cultured CD4+ T cells was sequenced. TCRdb reprocessed the PCR reads via MiXCR and lists one record per CDR3 protein. The table has around 6,800 distinct CDR3 sequences, 74% seen once. Described treatment: roughly 11-day PBMC culture with coronavirus spike peptide pools or control peptides (ViraFEST assay). Via ViraFEST, peptide pools expanded antigen-specific T cells before TCR sequencing. Study-wide points: Early post-infection timepoints were not included, and relatively few convalescent patients were studied.

The source is a human donor who had recovered from COVID-19. Sequencing was done on a sample of CD4+ T cells from blood, cultured in vitro. The gene calls are TRBV6-5 and TRBJ2-2, with D possibly TRBD1 on 6 matching bases. Written as DNA, the CDR3 is TGTGCCAGCAGTTACAGTCAGGGGTCGAACACCGGGGAGCTGTTTTTT. Its protein product is CASSYSQGSNTGELFF.